This entry lists 29 T cell receptor beta chains sequenced from one sample in a study of cytomegalovirus exposure and HLA in healthy donors. It was with 60 Vbeta and 13 Jbeta primers that the PCR ran. Assay: immunoSEQ multiplex PCR; the TCRdb copy retains only in-frame clones and omits some. The specimen's table records some 130,000 clones. The sample was PBMCs. Every receptor here comes from a woman aged 40 to 50 in good health and CMV-seropositive.

The chain has TRBV7-2 and TRBJ2-6, with 7 bases lining up with TRBD1. V lost 5 bases to trimming and J lost 1 base; unmatched junction nucleotides: 5. This CDR3 region has 16 residues. Per germline, CDR1 SGHTA and CDR2 FQGNSA. The CDR3 region has the DNA TGTGCCAGCAGCATCGGGACAGTGTCTGGGGCCAACGTCCTGACTTTC. Translated: CASSIGTVSGANVLTF.

The gene calls are TRBV5-1 and TRBJ2-5; 9 bases are shared with TRBD2. Unmatched junction bases numbered 12, after V lost 7 bases and J lost 5 bases. The CDR3 runs to 15 residues. The V gene's germline CDR1 is SGHRS and CDR2 YFSETQ. Here the CDR3 DNA reads TGCGCCAGCTGGGCTAGCGGGATGATAGGCGAGACCCAGTACTTC. Protein: CASWASGMIGETQYF.

The chain combines TRBV19 with TRBJ2-5; 7 positions match TRBD1. The closer fit of TRBJ2-7 to the DNA end suggests the J call may be wrong. Germline CDR1 LNHDA, CDR2 SQIVND (reference sequence). CDR3 length: 13 residues. CDR3 amino acids: CATARQGTYEQYF. CDR3 in DNA: TGTGCTACCGCGAGACAGGGCACCTACGAGCAGTACTTC.

This chain links TRBV7-9 with TRBJ1-1, with D unclear. Trimming left V 5 bases short and J 3 bases short, with 16 bases between. Per germline, CDR1 SEHNR and CDR2 FQNEAQ (reference sequence). CDR3 size: 15 residues. CDR3 coding DNA: TGTGCCAGCAGCCCAGCAGAGGGAGCCGACACTGAAGCTTTCTTT. Amino acids: CASSPAEGADTEAFF.

CDR3 loop: CASSEYEGLGSGNTIYF. The DNA of the CDR3 is TGTGCCAGCAGTGAATACGAGGGATTGGGCTCTGGAAACACCATATATTTT. The chain uses TRBV6-1 and TRBJ1-3; D is undetermined. Germline CDR1 MNHNS, CDR2 SASEGT. The CDR3 runs 17 residues. V dropped 2 bases and J dropped 0 bases, with 14 bases sitting between them.

The V call is TRBV18, the J call TRBJ2-5; TRBD1 aligns across 11 bases. Germline CDR1 KGHSH, CDR2 LQKENI. Unmatched junction bases numbered 8, after V lost 6 bases and J lost 5 bases. This CDR3 contains 15 residues. The CDR3 loop reads CASSPGQGAGETQYF. CDR3 nucleotides: TGTGCCAGCTCTCCCGGACAGGGGGCAGGGGAGACCCAGTACTTC.

Concerning this clone: A read error may produce the germline difference seen at one junction end. The rearrangement uses TRBV7-9 and TRBJ2-7; 7 bases line up with TRBD1. CDR3 length: 16 amino acids. Germline V gene sequence: CDR1 SEHNR, CDR2 FQNEAQ (reference sequence). CDR3 nucleotides: TGTGCCAGCACCTTAGAAGGGGGCGCCCCCTTCTACGAGCAGTACTTC. This translates into CASTLEGGAPFYEQYF.

The chain couples TRBV30 to TRBJ2-1; 16 bases match TRBD2. The CDR3 extends over 15 amino acids. Losses at the gene ends were 2 bases for V and 8 bases for J; bases not matched to a gene: 3. Per germline, CDR1 GTSNPN and CDR2 SVGIG (reference sequence). The CDR3: CAWSPGLAGGDEQFF. For the CDR3, the DNA is TGTGCCTGGAGTCCGGGACTAGCGGGAGGGGATGAGCAGTTCTTC.

The chain employs TRBV30 and TRBJ2-2, with TRBD2 identical over 7 bases. J was trimmed by 5 bases and V by 0 bases; bases with no gene match: 9. CDR3 size: 16 residues. The germline CDR1 and CDR2 sequences are GTSNPN and SVGIG (reference sequence). CDR3 DNA sequence: TGTGCCTGGAGTGTACAGGCGGGAGCCTATACCGGGGAGCTGTTTTTT. Residues: CAWSVQAGAYTGELFF.

The chain joins TRBV5-1 to TRBJ2-7, with 8 bases matching TRBD1. Germline V lookup: CDR1 SGHRS, CDR2 YFSETQ. The junction had 5 bases not matched to a gene; V was cut back by 1 base and J by 5 bases. The CDR3 sequence is 14 residues long. This CDR3 reads CASSLRDRYHEQYF. The CDR3 bases are TGCGCCAGCAGCTTGAGGGACAGGTACCACGAGCAGTACTTC.

CDR3 nucleotide sequence: TGTGCCAGCAGCACGGGACTAGCGGACTATATCTACGAGCAGTACTTC. It translates to CASSTGLADYIYEQYF. The chain recombines TRBV5-6 with TRBJ2-7; 11 nucleotides agree with TRBD2. The CDR3 runs to 16 residues. Germline-derived CDR1 and CDR2 are SGHDT and YYEEEE. With 4 bases clipped from V and 3 bases from J, the junction kept 9 bases outside the gene matches.

This sequence joins TRBV7-9 and TRBJ1-2; a possible D gene is TRBD1 (6 bases). Trimming stripped 4 bases from V and 4 bases from J, with 19 bases between. Germline V gives CDR1 SEHNR, CDR2 FQNEAQ (reference sequence). The CDR3 has 16 residues. As DNA, the CDR3 is TGTGCCAGCAGCTCGACCCTCGGGACAACCTCCTATGGCTACACCTTC. Amino acid sequence: CASSSTLGTTSYGYTF.

The chain is built from TRBV27 and TRBJ1-2, with 8 bases identical to TRBD1. CDR1 is MNHEY and CDR2 is SMNVEV in the germline V gene (reference sequence). The junction had 13 bases not matched to a gene; V was cut back by 5 bases and J by 8 bases. The CDR3 spans 15 residues. The CDR3: CASSRSGGADQGYTF. In nucleotides, the CDR3 is TGTGCCAGCAGTCGTTCAGGGGGCGCGGACCAGGGCTACACCTTC.

The V and J genes are TRBV19 and TRBJ1-1; 8 bases are a match to TRBD1. CDR3 length equals 13 residues. Germline V CDR1 and CDR2: LNHDA, SQIVND (reference sequence). Trimming cost V 7 bases and J 10 bases; bases outside gene matches: 11. CDR3 nucleotides: TGTGCCAGTACACGGACAGGGCCGGGCGTAGCTTTCTTT. Its protein is CASTRTGPGVAFF.

V gene TRBV27 combines with J gene TRBJ1-1, with TRBD1 identical over 7 bases. In germline, CDR1 is MNHEY, CDR2 SMNVEV (reference sequence). The V segment lost 8 bases and the J segment 4 bases; nucleotides outside the gene matches: 10. The CDR3 is 14 residues long. The CDR3 DNA reads TGTGCCAGCCAGCTACAGGGGTTGAGCACTGAAGCTTTCTTT. Translated, it gives CASQLQGLSTEAFF.

The chain is built from TRBV9 and TRBJ2-5; 9 positions match TRBD2. The CDR3 contains 14 residues. V lost 5 bases to trimming and J lost 5 bases; unmatched junction nucleotides: 7. Germline V lookup: CDR1 SGDLS, CDR2 YYNGEE. The CDR3 loop reads CASSFSGSDETQYF. The CDR3 bases are TGTGCCAGCAGTTTTAGCGGGAGTGACGAGACCCAGTACTTC.

The chain carries TRBV5-1 and TRBJ1-5, with unresolved D. The CDR3 runs 14 residues. CDR1 and CDR2 from the germline V gene are SGHRS and YFSETQ. Trimming cost V 4 bases and J 2 bases, with 10 bases left between them. The CDR3 coding sequence is TGCGCCAGCAGCCTAAGGCAGGGCAATCAGCCCCAGCATTTT. Amino acids: CASSLRQGNQPQHF.

This chain links TRBV13 with TRBJ2-1; 11 bases map to TRBD2. Germline lookup yields CDR1 PRHDT and CDR2 FYEKMQ (reference sequence). The V and J ends lost 2 bases and 4 bases, in that order; junction bases with no gene match: 4. The CDR3 contains 16 residues. The CDR3 loop is CASSLLAGGRYNEQFF. The CDR3 DNA is TGTGCCAGCAGCTTACTAGCGGGAGGCCGATACAATGAGCAGTTCTTC.

The chain links TRBV6-1 to TRBJ2-7; TRBD1 matches 8 bases. The J segment lost 12 bases and the V segment lost 1 base, leaving 8 bases of the junction unmatched. The CDR3 is 13 amino acids. From germline, CDR1 is MNHNS and CDR2 SASEGT. The CDR3 DNA sequence: TGTGCCAGCAGTGAAGGGACAGGGTTGAAGGTGTACTTC. This gives the protein CASSEGTGLKVYF.

The rearrangement uses TRBV5-4 and TRBJ2-1; tentative D call: TRBD1 (5 bases). Per germline, CDR1 SGHNT and CDR2 YYREEE (reference sequence). Trimming left V 0 bases short and J 6 bases short, with 10 bases between. This CDR3 has 14 amino acids. Written as DNA, the CDR3 is TGTGCCAGCAGCTTGGGCTCCAGGGTCAATGAGCAGTTCTTC. Its protein product is CASSLGSRVNEQFF.

The chain combines TRBV19 with TRBJ2-7; D is perhaps TRBD1 (6 bases). CDR1 and CDR2 (germline): LNHDA, SQIVND (reference sequence). This CDR3 comprises 14 residues. V lost 4 bases and J 7 bases, leaving 17 bases between the germline ends. This CDR3 reads CASSRRGGMGEQYF. Written as DNA, the CDR3 is TGTGCCAGTAGTAGAAGAGGGGGAATGGGGGAGCAGTACTTC.

The V call is TRBV6-1, the J call TRBJ2-3; D gene uncertain. Germline loops: CDR1 MNHNS, CDR2 SASEGT. This CDR3 is 14 amino acids long. Trimming pared 1 base from V and 2 bases from J, leaving 7 bases between. The DNA for the CDR3 is TGTGCCAGCAGTGAAGGGCCCGACACAGATACGCAGTATTTT. This codes for CASSEGPDTDTQYF.

The rearrangement joins TRBV19 to TRBJ2-3; 11 positions agree with TRBD2. CDR3 length equals 19 residues. Germline values: CDR1 LNHDA, CDR2 SQIVND (reference sequence). V shed 1 base and J 0 bases; nucleotides not matched to a gene: 9. In nucleotides, the CDR3 is TGTGCCAGTAGTATAGGACTAGCGGGAACGGAAACCAGCACAGATACGCAGTATTTT. As protein: CASSIGLAGTETSTDTQYF.

This rearrangement joins TRBV7-2 to TRBJ2-5; a possible D gene is TRBD2 (6 bases). The CDR3 loop spans 13 amino acids. The ends were cut back, 9 bases at V and 2 bases at J, with 13 bases in the middle. Germline CDR1 and CDR2: SGHTA and FQGNSA. As DNA, the CDR3 is TGTGCCAGTGGGTTAGCGGTTCAAGAGACCCAGTACTTC. Translating it yields CASGLAVQETQYF.

The chain uses TRBV28 and TRBJ2-7; TRBD1 is a possible D gene (7 bases). Germline V gene lookup returns CDR1 MDHEN and CDR2 SYDVKM. V dropped 6 bases and J dropped 2 bases, with 8 bases sitting between them. The CDR3 is made up of 12 amino acids. CDR3 sequence (DNA): TGTGCCAGCAGCAGGGGGGCCTACGAGCAGTACTTC. This gives the protein CASSRGAYEQYF.

The rearrangement joins TRBV6-1 to TRBJ2-1; unclear D gene. The CDR3 runs to 13 residues. V was trimmed by 4 bases and J by 9 bases, leaving 13 bases between them. Germline lookup yields CDR1 MNHNS and CDR2 SASEGT. In nucleotides, the CDR3 is TGTGCCAGCAGTGGATTCGGGTGGAGTGAGCAGTTCTTC. This codes for CASSGFGWSEQFF.

The chain recombines TRBV28 with TRBJ2-7; tentative D call: TRBD2 (6 bases). The V gene's germline CDR1 is MDHEN and CDR2 SYDVKM. V shed 7 bases and J shed 1 base, with 17 bases lying between them. CDR3 length equals 15 residues. The CDR3 protein is CASTRPTGRSYEQYF. CDR3 DNA: TGTGCCAGCACCCGACCAACTGGGAGGTCCTACGAGCAGTACTTC.

This chain joins TRBV5-6 and TRBJ2-1, with TRBD1 as a possible D gene (6 bases). Trimming stripped 0 bases from V and 9 bases from J, with 7 bases between. This CDR3 spans 12 amino acids. The germline V gene encodes CDR1 SGHDT and CDR2 YYEEEE. The CDR3 sequence: CASSLGGLEQFF. The CDR3, as DNA: TGTGCCAGCAGCTTGGGGGGGCTTGAGCAGTTCTTC. Supplemented by reference TRBV5-6 and TRBJ2-1, the full variable domain reads DAGVTQSPTHLIKTRGQQVTLRCSPKSGHDTVSWYQQALGQGPQFIFQYYEEEERQRGNFPDRFSGHQFPNYSSELNVNALLLGDSALYLCASSLGGLEQFFGPGTRLTVL.

The J gene is TRBJ1-5, the V gene TRBV30; tentatively, D is TRBD1 (6 bases). This CDR3 spans 13 amino acids. Trimming left V 0 bases short and J 4 bases short, with 7 bases between. CDR1 and CDR2 from the germline V gene are GTSNPN and SVGIG (reference sequence). CDR3 sequence (DNA): TGTGCCTGGAGTGTACAGGGAAATCAGCCCCAGCATTTT. Its translation is CAWSVQGNQPQHF.